This T cell receptor (beta chain) is drawn from a study of OX40 agonist ivuxolimab in advanced cancers. Study-level information: The group had a mean age of about 65 years, ranged from 23 to 79, and was 80% to 90% male. Prior anti-PD-1, anti-PD-L1 or anti-CTLA-4 therapy did not bar entry, and more than 35% had some.

Whole-study findings and limits: Researchers did not establish what antigens the expanded peripheral T cells target. Both CD4+ and CD8+ T cell populations in blood had undergone clonal expansion by week 6 at 0.1 to 3.0 mg/kg.

A note on this clone: Its antigen remains unknown.

Some clones are missing from TCRdb's copy, which holds only in-frame ones; the method was immunoSEQ multiplex PCR. This sample yields 98,000 or so clones, of which around 94% are seen a single time; 0.15% to 0.2% belongs to the top ten. The receptor's source is an adult with an advanced solid tumor such as melanoma, head and neck, liver or kidney cancer. Material: CD4+ or CD8+ T cells sorted from blood, obtained in a trial of the OX40 agonist ivuxolimab.

CDR3 amino acids: CASSRGPGPGGTIYF. DNA for the CDR3: TGTGCCAGCAGCCGGGGACCAGGGCCCGGAGGCACCATATATTTT. This chain uses TRBV6-5 with TRBJ1-3; TRBD1 might be the D (5 bases). Germline V lookup: CDR1 MNHEY, CDR2 SVGAGI. V was cut by 6 bases and J by 9 bases, with 21 bases left in between. CDR3 length: 15 amino acids.